The 8 T cell receptor beta chains in this list originate from one sample, sequenced in a study of tumor-infiltrating lymphocytes in primary liver carcinoma. DNA and RNA were both co-extracted from about 19-30 mg of bulk tissue that had not been sorted. Reverse transcription of roughly 0.45 ug total RNA with a constant-region primer produced TCR beta cDNA. Libraries of TCR beta came from three nested multiplex PCR rounds with slightly modified ARM-PCR. Rounds one and two of PCR, each of roughly 11 cycles, were primed with TRBV1-TRBV30 forward primers and a C-beta reverse primer. TCRdb re-analysed the multiplex PCR reads in MiXCR, keeping a single row per CDR3 protein. The data hold approximately 110,000 distinct CDR3 sequences, with around 64% observed a single time. Sequencing used liver tumor tissue from sampling region 3. The subset: tumor region T3, left-lateral pole. Source of these receptors: a woman aged 60-75 years with primary liver carcinoma and hepatitis B virus infection.

This clonotype was picked up one time. At one end the junction does not follow the germline gene, possibly because of a read error. The chain combines TRBV11-2 with TRBJ2-7, with 7 bases matching TRBD2. The CDR3 covers 18 residues. Germline V gene sequence: CDR1 SGHAT, CDR2 FQNNGV. The CDR3 DNA reads TGTGCCAGCAGCTTATATTGGGTCAGTCTAGCGGCTCCCTACGAGCAGTATTTC. Its protein product is CASSLYWVSLAAPYEQYF.

Ten or more counts support this clonotype. This chain links TRBV28 with TRBJ2-3, with a tentative D call TRBD2 (5 bases). Germline lookup yields CDR1 MDHEN and CDR2 SYDVKM. V was cut by 7 bases and J by 1 base, with 15 bases left in between. The CDR3 runs 15 residues. The CDR3 sequence: CASTTPGRGTDTQYF. The CDR3 nucleotides are TGTGCCAGCACCACTCCGGGAAGGGGCACAGATACGCAGTATTTT.

This clonotype was counted once. In this CDR3 the conserved last residue, phenylalanine or tryptophan, is missing, so a read error is likely. The chain carries TRBV11-2 and TRBJ2-6; D is ambiguous. This CDR3 has 15 amino acids. Per germline, CDR1 SGHAT and CDR2 FQNNGV. The CDR3 DNA follows: TGTGCCAGCAGCGCGACGAGCCCTGGGACCAACGTCCTGACTTCC. Translation gives CASSATSPGTNVLTS.

Comments on this clonotype: Just one base apart from a much larger clone, this may be a read error. V usage is TRBV6-6 and J usage is TRBJ2-3, with TRBD2 as a possible D gene (5 bases). CDR1 MNHNY and CDR2 SVGAGI come from the germline V gene (reference sequence). This CDR3 is 15 amino acids long. V dropped 2 bases and J dropped 2 bases, with 11 bases sitting between them. The CDR3 coding sequence is TGTGCCAGCAGTTACCCAGCGGAAACCACAGATACGCAGTATTTT. Its protein product is CASSYPAETTDTQYF.

The chain links TRBV2 to TRBJ1-3; tentatively, D is TRBD1 (6 bases). Trimming removed 7 bases at V and 1 base at J, with 17 bases between. The CDR3 covers 16 residues. Germline CDR1 and CDR2: SNHLY and FYNNEI. CDR3 nucleotide sequence: TGTGCCAGCACAAGCCACCCAGGGGTATCTGGAAACACCATATATTTT. Protein product: CASTSHPGVSGNTIYF. Full variable domain (outside the CDR3, taken from reference TRBV2 and TRBJ1-3): EPEVTQTPSHQVTQMGQEVILRCVPISNHLYFYWYRQILGQKVEFLVSFYNNEISEKSEIFDDQFSVERPDGSNFTLKIRSTKLEDSAMYFCASTSHPGVSGNTIYFGEGSWLTVV.

The V gene is TRBV28, the J gene TRBJ2-5; TRBD1 aligns across 9 bases. Germline CDR1 is MDHEN and CDR2 is SYDVKM. Trimming took 5 bases from V and 3 from J; bases not matched to a gene: 4. CDR3 size: 14 residues. Here the CDR3 reads CASSAGTGKETQYF. Written as DNA, the CDR3 is TGTGCCAGCAGTGCCGGGACAGGGAAAGAGACCCAGTACTTC.

V and J are TRBV11-2 and TRBJ2-7; D unclear. CDR3 size: 15 residues. CDR1 and CDR2 (germline): SGHAT, FQNNGV. Trimming left V 0 bases short and J 8 bases short, with 17 bases between. The DNA for the CDR3 is TGTGCCAGCAGCTTAGAATTCCCCTGGGCGGCGCAGCAGTACTTC. Its translation: CASSLEFPWAAQQYF. Complete variable domain (other parts from reference TRBV11-2 and TRBJ2-7): EAGVAQSPRYKIIEKRQSVAFWCNPISGHATLYWYQQILGQGPKLLIQFQNNGVVDDSQLPKDRFSAERLKGVDSTLKIQPAKLEDSAVYLCASSLEFPWAAQQYFGPGTRLTVT.

This clonotype is a singleton in its sample. This may stem from a read error, because a much larger clone lies one nucleotide away. The CDR3 coding sequence is TGTGTCAGCAGCCACCTCACAGGGACCCATTACTTC. Residues: CVSSHLTGTHYF. The chain carries TRBV11-2 and TRBJ2-5; D is possibly TRBD1 (6 bases). CDR1 SGHAT and CDR2 FQNNGV come from the germline V gene. The CDR3 totals 12 residues.